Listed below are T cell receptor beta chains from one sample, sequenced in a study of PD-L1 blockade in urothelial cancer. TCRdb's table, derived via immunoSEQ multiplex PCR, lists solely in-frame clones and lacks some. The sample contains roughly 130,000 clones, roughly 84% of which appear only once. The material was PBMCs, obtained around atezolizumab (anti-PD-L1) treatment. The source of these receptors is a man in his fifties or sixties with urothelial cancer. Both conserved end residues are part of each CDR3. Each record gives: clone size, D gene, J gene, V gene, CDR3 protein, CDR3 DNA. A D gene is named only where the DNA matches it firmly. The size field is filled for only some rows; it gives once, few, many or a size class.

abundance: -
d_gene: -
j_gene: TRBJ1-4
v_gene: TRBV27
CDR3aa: CASSYLISGTNEKLFF
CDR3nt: TGTGCCAGCAGTTACCTAATCAGCGGTACTAATGAAAAACTGTTTTTT

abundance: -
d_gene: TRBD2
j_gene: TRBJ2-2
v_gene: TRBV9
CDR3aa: CASSVAPSGANTGELFF
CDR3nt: TGTGCCAGCAGCGTAGCCCCTAGCGGCGCGAACACCGGGGAGCTGTTTTTT

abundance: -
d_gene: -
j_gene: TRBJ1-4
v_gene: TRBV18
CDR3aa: CASSPRPGTNEKLFF
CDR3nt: TGTGCCAGCTCACCAAGGCCAGGGACTAATGAAAAACTGTTTTTT

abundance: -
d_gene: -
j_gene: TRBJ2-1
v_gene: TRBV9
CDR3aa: CASSVAIGQSQFF
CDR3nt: TGTGCCAGCAGCGTAGCTATAGGACAGAGCCAGTTCTTC

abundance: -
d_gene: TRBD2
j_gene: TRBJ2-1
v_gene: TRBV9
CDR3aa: CASSGRHRSGGSSYNEQFF
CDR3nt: TGTGCCAGCAGCGGAAGACACCGATCGGGGGGGAGCTCCTACAATGAGCAGTTCTTC

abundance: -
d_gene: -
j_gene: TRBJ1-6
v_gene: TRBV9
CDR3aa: CASSVVGRASPLHF
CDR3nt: TGTGCCAGCAGCGTAGTCGGGAGGGCTTCACCCCTCCACTTT

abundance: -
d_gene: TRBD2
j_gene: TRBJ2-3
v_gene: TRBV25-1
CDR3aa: CASSETGLAGTDTQYF
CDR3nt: TGTGCCAGCAGTGAGACAGGACTAGCGGGAACAGATACGCAGTATTTT

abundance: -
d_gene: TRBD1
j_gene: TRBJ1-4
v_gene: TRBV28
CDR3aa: CASSLLRQGGEKLFF
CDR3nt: TGTGCCAGCAGTTTATTGCGACAGGGTGGTGAAAAACTGTTTTTT

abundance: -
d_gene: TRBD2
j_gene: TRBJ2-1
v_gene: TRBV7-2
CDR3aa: CASSAGLAGIGQFF
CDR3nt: TGTGCCAGCAGCGCGGGACTAGCGGGAATCGGGCAGTTCTTC

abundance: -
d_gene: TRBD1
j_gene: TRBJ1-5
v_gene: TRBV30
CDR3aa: CAWSGQGAQPQHF
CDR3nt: TGTGCCTGGAGCGGACAGGGGGCTCAGCCCCAGCATTTT

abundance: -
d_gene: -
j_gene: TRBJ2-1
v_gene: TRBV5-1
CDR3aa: CASSLEGTEQFF
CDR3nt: TGCGCCAGCAGCTTGGAAGGGACAGAGCAGTTCTTC

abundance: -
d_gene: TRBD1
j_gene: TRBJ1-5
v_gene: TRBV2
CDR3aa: CASNKQGGKNQPQHF
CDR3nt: TGTGCCAGCAATAAACAGGGGGGGAAGAATCAGCCCCAGCATTTT

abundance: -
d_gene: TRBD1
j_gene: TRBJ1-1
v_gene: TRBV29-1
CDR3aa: CSGYQGGTEAFF
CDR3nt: TGCAGCGGGTATCAGGGGGGCACTGAAGCTTTCTTT

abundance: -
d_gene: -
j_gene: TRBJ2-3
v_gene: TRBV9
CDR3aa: CASSDPGKTDTQYF
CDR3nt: TGTGCCAGCAGCGACCCAGGGAAGACAGATACGCAGTATTTT

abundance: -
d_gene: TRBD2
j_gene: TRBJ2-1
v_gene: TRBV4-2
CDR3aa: CASSRRTSGDNEQFF
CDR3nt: TGTGCCAGCAGCCGCCGGACTAGCGGAGACAATGAGCAGTTCTTC

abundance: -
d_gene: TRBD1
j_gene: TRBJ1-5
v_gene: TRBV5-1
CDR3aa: CASSVDRGNQPQHF
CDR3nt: TGCGCCAGCAGCGTGGACAGGGGCAATCAGCCCCAGCATTTT

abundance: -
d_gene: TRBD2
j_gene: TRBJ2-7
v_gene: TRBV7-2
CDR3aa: CASTPTPGLAFHEQYF
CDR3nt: TGTGCCAGCACCCCTACCCCGGGACTAGCTTTCCACGAGCAGTACTTC

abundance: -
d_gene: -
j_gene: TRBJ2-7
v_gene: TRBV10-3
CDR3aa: CAITDRRDSYEQYF
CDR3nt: TGTGCCATCACTGACAGGCGCGACTCCTACGAGCAGTACTTC

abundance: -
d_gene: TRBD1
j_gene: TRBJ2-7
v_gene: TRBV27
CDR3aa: CASSFYDRGSEQYF
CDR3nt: TGTGCCAGCAGTTTCTACGACAGGGGTAGCGAGCAGTACTTC

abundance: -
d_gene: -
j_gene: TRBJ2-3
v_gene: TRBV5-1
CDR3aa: CASSLVPGSTDTQYF
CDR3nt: TGCGCCAGCAGCTTGGTTCCAGGCAGCACAGATACGCAGTATTTT

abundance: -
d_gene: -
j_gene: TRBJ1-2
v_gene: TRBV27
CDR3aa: CASSQRTGAYTF
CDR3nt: TGTGCCAGCAGCCAACGCACAGGTGCCTACACCTTC

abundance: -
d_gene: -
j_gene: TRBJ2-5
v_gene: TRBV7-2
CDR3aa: CASVLAEGLKTQYF
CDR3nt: TGTGCCAGCGTCCTCGCGGAGGGGCTTAAGACCCAGTACTTC

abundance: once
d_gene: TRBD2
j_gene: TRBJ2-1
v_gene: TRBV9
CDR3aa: CASSRGLAGDNEQFF
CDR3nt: TGTGCCAGCAGCCGAGGGCTAGCGGGGGACAATGAGCAGTTCTTC

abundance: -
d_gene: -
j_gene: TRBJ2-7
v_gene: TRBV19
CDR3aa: CASSIARGQTEQYF
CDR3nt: TGTGCCAGTAGTATAGCCCGAGGACAAACCGAGCAGTACTTC

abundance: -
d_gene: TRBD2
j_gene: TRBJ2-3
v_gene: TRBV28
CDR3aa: CANGILAGGLDTQYF
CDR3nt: TGTGCCAACGGGATACTAGCGGGAGGCCTAGATACGCAGTATTTT

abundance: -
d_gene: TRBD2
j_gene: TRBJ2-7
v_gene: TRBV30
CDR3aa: CAWSPGLAGGEQYF
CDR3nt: TGTGCCTGGAGCCCGGGACTAGCGGGAGGTGAGCAGTACTTC

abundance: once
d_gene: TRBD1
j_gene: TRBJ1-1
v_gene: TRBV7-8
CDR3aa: CASSFGTADFGYTEAFF
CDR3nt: TGTGCCAGCAGCTTTGGGACAGCCGATTTTGGGTACACTGAAGCTTTCTTT

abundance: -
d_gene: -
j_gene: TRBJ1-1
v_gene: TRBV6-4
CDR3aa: CASSTQANTEAFF
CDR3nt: TGTGCCAGCAGTACACAGGCGAACACTGAAGCTTTCTTT

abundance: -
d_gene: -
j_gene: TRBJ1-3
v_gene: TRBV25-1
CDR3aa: CASSETRGNTIYF
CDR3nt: TGTGCCAGCAGCGAGACGCGGGGAAACACCATATATTTT

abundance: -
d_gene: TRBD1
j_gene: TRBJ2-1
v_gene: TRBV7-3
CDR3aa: CASSLFDRGEQFF
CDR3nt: TGTGCCAGCAGCTTATTCGACAGGGGAGAGCAGTTCTTC

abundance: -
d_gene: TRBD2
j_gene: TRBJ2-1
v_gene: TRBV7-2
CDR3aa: CASSLTRDYQEQFF
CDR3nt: TGTGCCAGCAGCTTGACCCGGGACTACCAAGAGCAGTTCTTC

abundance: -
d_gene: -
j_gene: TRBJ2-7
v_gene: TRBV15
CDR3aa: CATSRAQGFYEQYF
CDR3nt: TGTGCCACCAGCAGAGCCCAGGGATTCTACGAGCAGTACTTC

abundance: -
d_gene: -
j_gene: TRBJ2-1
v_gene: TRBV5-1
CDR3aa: CASSLVGGSYNEQFF
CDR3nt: TGCGCCAGCAGCTTGGTAGGCGGTTCCTACAATGAGCAGTTCTTC

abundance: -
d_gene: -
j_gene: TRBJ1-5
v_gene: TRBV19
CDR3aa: CASSRQQGRGTQHF
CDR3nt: TGTGCCAGTAGTCGCCAACAGGGACGAGGGACCCAGCATTTT

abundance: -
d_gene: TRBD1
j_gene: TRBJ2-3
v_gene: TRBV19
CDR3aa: CASTSPGTGSNTQYF
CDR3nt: TGTGCCAGTACGAGTCCCGGGACAGGATCCAATACGCAGTATTTT

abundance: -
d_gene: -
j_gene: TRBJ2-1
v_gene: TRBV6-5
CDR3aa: CASSYSTSGYNEQFF
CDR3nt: TGTGCCAGCAGTTACTCTACCTCGGGATACAATGAGCAGTTCTTC

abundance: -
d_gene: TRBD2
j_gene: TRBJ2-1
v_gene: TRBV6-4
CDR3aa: CASSDSGGLAGDEQFF
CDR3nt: TGTGCCAGCAGTGACTCGGGGGGACTAGCGGGAGATGAGCAGTTCTTC

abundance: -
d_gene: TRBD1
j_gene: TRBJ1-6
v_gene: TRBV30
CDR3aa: CAQRQGYNSPLHF
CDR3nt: TGTGCCCAAAGACAGGGATATAATTCACCCCTCCACTTT

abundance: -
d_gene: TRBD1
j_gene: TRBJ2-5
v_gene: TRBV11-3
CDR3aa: CASSLASGGRETQYF
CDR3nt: TGTGCCAGCAGCTTAGCCTCAGGGGGCAGGGAGACCCAGTACTTC

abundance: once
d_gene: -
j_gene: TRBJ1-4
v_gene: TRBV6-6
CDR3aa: CASRFAGGEKLFF
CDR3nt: TGTGCCAGCAGGTTCGCCGGGGGTGAAAAACTGTTTTTT

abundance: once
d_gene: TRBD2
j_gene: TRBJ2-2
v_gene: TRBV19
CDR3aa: CASSSGSGTGELFF
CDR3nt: TGTGCCAGTAGTAGCGGGAGCGGGACCGGGGAGCTGTTTTTT

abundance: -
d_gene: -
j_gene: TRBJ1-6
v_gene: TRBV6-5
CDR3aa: CASSYTGGNSPLHF
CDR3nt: TGTGCCAGCAGTTACACCGGAGGGAATTCACCCCTCCACTTT

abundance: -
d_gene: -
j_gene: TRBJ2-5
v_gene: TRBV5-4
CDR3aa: CASSHQGPQETQYF
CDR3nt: TGTGCCAGCAGCCACCAGGGGCCTCAAGAGACCCAGTACTTC

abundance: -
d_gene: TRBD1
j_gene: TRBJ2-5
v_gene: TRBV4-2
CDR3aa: CASSQGQGGETQYF
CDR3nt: TGTGCCAGCAGCCAGGGACAGGGCGGGGAGACCCAGTACTTC

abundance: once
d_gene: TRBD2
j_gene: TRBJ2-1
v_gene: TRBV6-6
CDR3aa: CASSQRTSGNNEQFF
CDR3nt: TGTGCCAGCAGTCAGAGGACTAGCGGAAACAATGAGCAGTTCTTC

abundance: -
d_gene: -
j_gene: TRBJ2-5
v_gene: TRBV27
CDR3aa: CASSLGRNQETQYF
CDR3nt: TGTGCCAGCAGTTTAGGGAGAAACCAAGAGACCCAGTACTTC

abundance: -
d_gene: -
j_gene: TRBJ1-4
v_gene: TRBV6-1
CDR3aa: CASSGRGSGEKLFF
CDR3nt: TGTGCCAGCAGTGGGAGGGGATCGGGAGAAAAACTGTTTTTT

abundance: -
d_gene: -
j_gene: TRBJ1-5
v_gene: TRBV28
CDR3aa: CATSVEVINQPQHF
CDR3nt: TGTGCCACCTCAGTAGAGGTAATCAATCAGCCCCAGCATTTT

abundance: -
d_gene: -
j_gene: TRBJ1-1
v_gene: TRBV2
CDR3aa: CASSIANTEAFF
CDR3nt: TGTGCCAGCAGTATAGCGAACACTGAAGCTTTCTTT

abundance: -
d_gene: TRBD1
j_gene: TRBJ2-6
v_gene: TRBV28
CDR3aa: CASSLRGLYSGANVLTF
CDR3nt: TGTGCCAGCAGTTTGAGGGGGCTGTACTCTGGGGCCAACGTCCTGACTTTC

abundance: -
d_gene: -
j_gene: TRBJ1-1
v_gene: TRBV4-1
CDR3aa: CASSQAGTDEAFF
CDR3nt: TGCGCCAGCAGCCAAGCAGGTACAGATGAAGCTTTCTTT

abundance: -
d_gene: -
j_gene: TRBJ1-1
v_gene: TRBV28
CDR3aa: CASSFFLGPIKLGGENTEAFF
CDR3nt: TGTGCCAGCAGTTTTTTTCTCGGCCCCATCAAGTTAGGGGGGGAGAACACTGAAGCTTTCTTT

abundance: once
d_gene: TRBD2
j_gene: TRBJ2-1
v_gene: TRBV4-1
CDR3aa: CASSQGQRLAGAGEQFF
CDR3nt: TGCGCCAGCAGCCAAGGTCAGAGGCTAGCGGGAGCTGGTGAGCAGTTCTTC

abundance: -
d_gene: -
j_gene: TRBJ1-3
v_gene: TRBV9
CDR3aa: CASSVGADSGNTIYF
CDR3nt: TGTGCCAGCAGCGTAGGGGCAGACTCTGGAAACACCATATATTTT